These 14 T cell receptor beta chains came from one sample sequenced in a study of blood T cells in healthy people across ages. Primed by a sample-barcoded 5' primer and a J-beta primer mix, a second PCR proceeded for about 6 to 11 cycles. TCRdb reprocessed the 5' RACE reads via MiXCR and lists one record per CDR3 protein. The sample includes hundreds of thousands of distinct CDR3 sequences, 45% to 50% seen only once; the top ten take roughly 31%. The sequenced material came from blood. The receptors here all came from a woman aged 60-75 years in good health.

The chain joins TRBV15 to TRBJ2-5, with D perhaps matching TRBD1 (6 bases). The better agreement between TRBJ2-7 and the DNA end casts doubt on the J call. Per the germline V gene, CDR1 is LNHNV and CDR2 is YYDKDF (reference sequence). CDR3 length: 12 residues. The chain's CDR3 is CATGQSYYEQYF. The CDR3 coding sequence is TGTGCCACCGGACAGAGTTATTACGAGCAGTACTTC.

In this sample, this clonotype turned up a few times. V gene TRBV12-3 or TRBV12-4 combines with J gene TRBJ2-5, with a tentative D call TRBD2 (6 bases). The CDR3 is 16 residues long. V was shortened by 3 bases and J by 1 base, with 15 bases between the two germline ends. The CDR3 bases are TGTGCCAGCAGTTTTGGGCGGGGAGTGCCCCAAGAGACCCAGTACTTC. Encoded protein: CASSFGRGVPQETQYF.

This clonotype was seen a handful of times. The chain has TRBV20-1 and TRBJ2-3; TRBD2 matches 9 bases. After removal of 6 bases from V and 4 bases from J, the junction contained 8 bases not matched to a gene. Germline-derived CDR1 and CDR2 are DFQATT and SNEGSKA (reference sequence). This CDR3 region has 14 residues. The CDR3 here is CSAKGLAGADTQYF. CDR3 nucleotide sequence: TGCAGTGCGAAGGGACTAGCTGGCGCAGATACGCAGTATTTT.

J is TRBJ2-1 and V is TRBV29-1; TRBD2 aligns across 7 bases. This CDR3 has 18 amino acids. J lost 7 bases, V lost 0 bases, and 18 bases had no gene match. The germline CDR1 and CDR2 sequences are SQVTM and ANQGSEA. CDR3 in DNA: TGCAGCGTTGAAGAGGGAGGAGGGAGGCGGGAGAATCGGAATGAGCAGTTCTTC. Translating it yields CSVEEGGGRRENRNEQFF.

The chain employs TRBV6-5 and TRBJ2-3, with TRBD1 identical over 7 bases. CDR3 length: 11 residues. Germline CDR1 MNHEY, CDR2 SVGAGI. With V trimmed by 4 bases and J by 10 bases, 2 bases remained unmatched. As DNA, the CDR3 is TGTGCCAGCAGTTTACAGGGGTCGCAGTATTTT. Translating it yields CASSLQGSQYF.

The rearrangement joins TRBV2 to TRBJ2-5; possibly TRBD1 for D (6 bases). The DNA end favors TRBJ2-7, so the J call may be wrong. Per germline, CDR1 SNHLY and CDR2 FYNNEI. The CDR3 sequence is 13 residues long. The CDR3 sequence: CASKRGTLGEQYF. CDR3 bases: TGTGCCAGCAAAAGGGGGACACTGGGCGAGCAGTACTTC.

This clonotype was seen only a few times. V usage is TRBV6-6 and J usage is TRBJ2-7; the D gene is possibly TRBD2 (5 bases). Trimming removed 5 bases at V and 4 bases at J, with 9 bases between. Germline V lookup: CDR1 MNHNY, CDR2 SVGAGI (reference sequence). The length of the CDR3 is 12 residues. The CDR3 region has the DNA TGTGCCAGCAGTACAGTAGCGTACGAGCAGTACTTC. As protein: CASSTVAYEQYF.

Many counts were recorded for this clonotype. CDR3 in DNA: TGTGCCAGCAGTTACGGGAAGGGCTACACCTTC. Residues: CASSYGKGYTF. This chain links TRBV6-5 with TRBJ1-2; the D is unclear. CDR3 length: 11 residues. The V end was cut by 2 bases, the J end by 8 bases, with 6 bases between. Germline CDR1 reads MNHEY; CDR2 reads SVGAGI.

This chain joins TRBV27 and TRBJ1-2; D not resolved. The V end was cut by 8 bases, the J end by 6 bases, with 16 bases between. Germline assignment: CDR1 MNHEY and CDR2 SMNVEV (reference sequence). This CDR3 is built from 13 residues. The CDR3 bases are TGTGCCAGCCGCCACGAGTATGTGGATGGCTACACCTTC. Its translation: CASRHEYVDGYTF.

CDR3 amino acids: CASSVRQGKNIQYF. The CDR3 DNA follows: TGTGCCAGCAGCGTTAGACAGGGGAAAAACATTCAGTACTTC. The rearrangement links TRBV7-2 to TRBJ2-7; 8 bases line up with TRBD1. The end of the DNA aligns better with TRBJ2-4, so the J call may be wrong. CDR1 and CDR2 from the germline V gene are SGHTA and FQGNSA. CDR3 length: 14 amino acids.

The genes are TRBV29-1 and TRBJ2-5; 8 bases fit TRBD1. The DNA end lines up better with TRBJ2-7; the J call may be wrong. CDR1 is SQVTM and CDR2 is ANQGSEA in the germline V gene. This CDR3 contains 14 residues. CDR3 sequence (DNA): TGCAGCGTTGAAGAAGACAGGGGACCTTACGAGCAGTACTTC. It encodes CSVEEDRGPYEQYF.

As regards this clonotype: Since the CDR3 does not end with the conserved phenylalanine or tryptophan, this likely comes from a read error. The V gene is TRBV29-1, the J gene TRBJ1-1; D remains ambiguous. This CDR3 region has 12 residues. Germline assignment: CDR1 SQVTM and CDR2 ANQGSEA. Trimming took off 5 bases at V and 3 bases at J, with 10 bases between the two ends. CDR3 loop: CSVLSGHTEAFL. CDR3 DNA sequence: TGCAGCGTTCTATCAGGCCACACTGAAGCTTTCCTT.

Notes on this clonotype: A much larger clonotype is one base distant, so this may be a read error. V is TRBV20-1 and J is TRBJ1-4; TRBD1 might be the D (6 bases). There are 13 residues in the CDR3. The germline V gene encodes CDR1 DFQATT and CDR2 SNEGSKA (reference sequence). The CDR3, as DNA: TGCAATGCTAGAGTGACAGGAGATGAAAAACTGTTTTTT. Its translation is CNARVTGDEKLFF.

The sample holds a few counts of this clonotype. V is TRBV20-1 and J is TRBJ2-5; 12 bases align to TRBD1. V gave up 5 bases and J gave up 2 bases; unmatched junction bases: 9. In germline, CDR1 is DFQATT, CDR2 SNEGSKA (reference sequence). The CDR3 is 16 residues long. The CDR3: CSAGDRGRRSQETQYF. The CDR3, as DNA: TGCAGTGCTGGGGACAGGGGGCGGAGATCACAAGAGACCCAGTACTTC.